One and the same sample provided the 27 T cell receptor beta chains below, sequenced in a study of cytomegalovirus exposure and HLA in healthy donors. The PCR was carried out with 60 Vbeta primers and 13 Jbeta primers. Profiling relied on immunoSEQ multiplex PCR, and the TCRdb table lists in-frame clones only, not all of them. The data hold some 180,000 clones, with roughly 80% observed a single time. The sequenced material came from PBMCs. The source is a girl aged 5-17 years in good health and CMV-seropositive.

The rearrangement joins TRBV2 to TRBJ1-5; D is undetermined. Germline V gene data show CDR1 as SNHLY and CDR2 as FYNNEI. Trimming stripped 6 bases from V and 4 bases from J, with 16 bases between. CDR3 length equals 15 residues. CDR3 sequence reads: CASREPTVTNQPQHF. In nucleotides, the CDR3 is TGTGCCAGCAGGGAGCCGACGGTTACGAATCAGCCCCAGCATTTT.

This rearrangement joins TRBV10-3 to TRBJ2-2, with a possible D match to TRBD1 (6 bases). V lost 5 bases and J 3 bases, leaving 10 bases between the germline ends. Germline assignment: CDR1 ENHRY and CDR2 SYGVKD. This CDR3 has 14 residues. The CDR3 bases are TGTGCCATCAGTTTGGGACATGACACCGGGGAGCTGTTTTTT. This sequence encodes CAISLGHDTGELFF.

The gene calls are TRBV2 and TRBJ2-5, with TRBD1 matching 9 bases. Matching the DNA end better, TRBJ2-7 makes the J call doubtful. The CDR3 covers 15 residues. Germline V lookup: CDR1 SNHLY, CDR2 FYNNEI. The CDR3 sequence: CASTPILTGGHEQYF. The CDR3 DNA sequence: TGTGCCAGCACCCCAATTTTGACAGGGGGTCACGAGCAGTACTTC.

The chain has TRBV2 and TRBJ2-5; perhaps TRBD1 as D (5 bases). The CDR3 covers 13 residues. In germline, CDR1 is SNHLY, CDR2 FYNNEI. V lost 6 bases, J lost 3 bases, and 11 bases lay in between. CDR3 protein: CASRGVHKETQYF. CDR3 nucleotides: TGTGCCAGCAGAGGGGTCCACAAAGAGACCCAGTACTTC.

The V call is TRBV7-9, the J call TRBJ2-2, with D perhaps matching TRBD1 (6 bases). Germline V gene sequence: CDR1 SEHNR, CDR2 FQNEAQ (reference sequence). The CDR3 runs to 15 residues. Trimming removed 4 bases at V and 4 bases at J, with 13 bases between. CDR3 residues: CASSSQGLRTGELFF. The CDR3 bases are TGTGCCAGCAGCTCACAGGGATTGCGCACCGGGGAGCTGTTTTTT.

This chain joins TRBV19 and TRBJ1-1; perhaps TRBD1 as D (6 bases). This CDR3 has 13 amino acids. V dropped 7 bases and J dropped 6 bases, with 15 bases sitting between them. The germline V gene has CDR1 LNHDA and CDR2 SQIVND (reference sequence). Here the CDR3 reads CASILQGFSEAFF. The CDR3 DNA follows: TGTGCCAGTATTCTACAGGGATTCTCTGAAGCTTTCTTT.

This CDR3 is CAWSVSGGQPQHF. CDR3 nucleotide sequence: TGTGCCTGGAGTGTTTCGGGGGGTCAGCCCCAGCATTTT. V and J are TRBV30 and TRBJ1-5, with a weak D call TRBD1 (5 bases). Germline V gives CDR1 GTSNPN, CDR2 SVGIG (reference sequence). The CDR3 contains 13 residues. With 0 bases removed from V and 6 bases from J, the gap between germline ends came to 9 bases.

The V and J genes are TRBV5-1 and TRBJ2-7, with TRBD2 matching 10 bases. With 3 bases clipped from V and 2 bases from J, the junction kept 2 bases outside the gene matches. Germline V gene lookup returns CDR1 SGHRS and CDR2 YFSETQ. This CDR3 region has 14 residues. CDR3 bases: TGCGCCAGCAGCTCCGGGACTAGCGCCTACGAGCAGTACTTC. As protein: CASSSGTSAYEQYF.

The chain couples TRBV30 to TRBJ1-1; D gene uncertain. The V end lost 2 bases, the J end lost 6 bases, and 13 bases lay between the germline ends. The CDR3 is 13 amino acids. Germline V gene data show CDR1 as GTSNPN and CDR2 as SVGIG (reference sequence). The CDR3 sequence is CAWSTSGVAEAFF. Written as DNA, the CDR3 is TGTGCCTGGAGTACATCGGGTGTCGCTGAAGCTTTCTTT. Combining the CDR3 with reference TRBV30 and TRBJ1-1 gives the whole variable domain SQTIHQWPATLVQPVGSPLSLECTVEGTSNPNLYWYRQAAGRGLQLLFYSVGIGQISSEVPQNLSASRPQDRQFILSSKKLLLSDSGFYLCAWSTSGVAEAFFGQGTRLTVV.

This chain uses TRBV21-1 with TRBJ1-1. TRBV21-1 is classified as a pseudogene. The CDR3 is 17 amino acids. The DNA for the CDR3 is TGTGCCAGCAGCAAACCGGGGGGGGCAGGGTGGTGCACTGAAGCTTTCTTT. Residues: CASSKPGGAGWCTEAFF.

This clone was seen a single time. This chain uses TRBV10-1 with TRBJ2-5; TRBD2 matches 8 bases. The J call could be wrong; TRBJ2-7 is a better fit for the DNA end. Per the germline V gene, CDR1 is WNHNN and CDR2 is SYGVQD (reference sequence). This CDR3 is built from 12 residues. CDR3 loop: CASGSGNREQYF. CDR3 bases: TGCGCCAGCGGTAGCGGGAACCGCGAGCAGTACTTC.

This clone appeared a few times. The genes are TRBV6-1 and TRBJ1-1; TRBD1 agrees at 10 bases. The CDR3 extends over 15 amino acids. Trimming cost V 4 bases and J 4 bases; bases outside gene matches: 6. The V gene's germline CDR1 is MNHNS and CDR2 SASEGT. For the CDR3, the DNA is TGTGCCAGCAGTGCCCAGACAGGGGGCCTCACTGAAGCTTTCTTT. This codes for CASSAQTGGLTEAFF.

This rearrangement joins TRBV4-2 to TRBJ1-5, with D possibly matching TRBD1 (5 bases). The CDR3 contains 15 residues. From germline, CDR1 is LGHNA and CDR2 YNFKEQ. With 0 bases removed from V and 6 bases from J, the gap between germline ends came to 12 bases. The CDR3 DNA reads as TGTGCCAGCAGCCAAGACAGGGTTTTCAGTCAGCCCCAGCATTTT. This codes for CASSQDRVFSQPQHF.

The chain links TRBV7-8 to TRBJ2-7, with D maybe TRBD2 (5 bases). Between the trimmed V and J ends, which lost 5 bases and 5 bases, there was a span of 19 bases. The CDR3 contains 15 residues. The germline V gene encodes CDR1 SGHVS and CDR2 FQNEAQ. In nucleotides, the CDR3 is TGTGCCAGCAGCCTCAGCTTCACTAGTTCCCACGAGCAGTACTTC. It codes for CASSLSFTSSHEQYF. The entire variable domain, with the rest obtained from reference TRBV7-8 and TRBJ2-7, is as follows: GAGVSQSPRYKVAKRGQDVALRCDPISGHVSLFWYQQALGQGPEFLTYFQNEAQLDKSGLPSDRFFAERPEGSVSTLKIQRTQQEDSAVYLCASSLSFTSSHEQYFGPGTRLTVT.

The CDR3 here is CASSEQGGTDTQYF. The DNA for the CDR3 is TGTGCCAGCAGCGAACAGGGGGGCACAGATACGCAGTATTTT. The J gene is TRBJ2-3, the V gene TRBV6-4, with TRBD1 identical over 8 bases. Germline V gives CDR1 MRHNA, CDR2 SNTAGT. The CDR3 is made up of 14 amino acids. V dropped 6 bases and J dropped 1; count of bases not matched to a gene: 3.

There are a few counts of this clone. V is TRBV4-1 and J is TRBJ1-1, with 8 positions matching TRBD1. Trimming cost V 4 bases and J 8 bases; bases outside gene matches: 12. Germline V gene lookup returns CDR1 MGHRA and CDR2 YSYEKL. The CDR3 spans 15 residues. The CDR3 is CASSLPWTGSTEAFF. The CDR3, as DNA: TGCGCCAGCAGCCTTCCGTGGACAGGGAGCACGGAAGCTTTCTTT.

This chain joins TRBV19 and TRBJ2-1, with a weak D call TRBD2 (5 bases). Trimming shortened V by 3 bases and J by 5 bases, and 11 bases separated the two germline ends. The CDR3 has 14 amino acids. Germline V gene sequence: CDR1 LNHDA, CDR2 SQIVND (reference sequence). The CDR3 DNA follows: TGTGCCAGTAGTATTCTAGCCCCGAACAATGAGCAGTTCTTC. Amino acid sequence: CASSILAPNNEQFF.

The chain has TRBV5-1 and TRBJ2-4; 7 bases map to TRBD2. Germline V lookup: CDR1 SGHRS, CDR2 YFSETQ. The ends lost 1 base at V and 1 base at J; junction bases unmatched: 8. The CDR3 has 17 residues. Here the CDR3 reads CASSLPASGGAKNIQYF. CDR3 bases: TGCGCCAGCAGCTTGCCAGCGTCCGGGGGGGCCAAAAACATTCAGTACTTC.

The rearrangement joins TRBV5-4 to TRBJ2-5, with 16 bases fitting TRBD2. V dropped 7 bases and J dropped 5; count of bases not matched to a gene: 8. In germline, CDR1 is SGHNT, CDR2 YYREEE (reference sequence). The CDR3 length is 16 residues. DNA of the CDR3: TGTGCCAGCGGGCCGGGACTAGCGGGAGGGCGGGAGACCCAGTACTTC. Protein sequence: CASGPGLAGGRETQYF.

The V gene is TRBV11-2, the J gene TRBJ1-2; no reliable D call. The CDR3 runs to 15 residues. Trimming shortened V by 0 bases and J by 5 bases, and 13 bases separated the two germline ends. Germline CDR1 reads SGHAT; CDR2 reads FQNNGV. CDR3 DNA: TGTGCCAGCAGCTTAGACAGAGGGAGTTATTATGGCTACACCTTC. Protein product: CASSLDRGSYYGYTF.

This clone was observed a handful of times. V is TRBV18 and J is TRBJ2-2; possibly TRBD1 for D (5 bases). Between the trimmed V and J ends, which lost 5 bases and 6 bases, there was a span of 13 bases. Germline V gene data show CDR1 as KGHSH and CDR2 as LQKENI. The CDR3 is 14 amino acids. The CDR3 sequence is CASSSQGIPGELFF. In nucleotides, the CDR3 is TGTGCCAGCTCAAGTCAGGGAATACCCGGGGAGCTGTTTTTT.

This chain connects TRBV30 to TRBJ2-1; 13 positions agree with TRBD2. Germline CDR1 reads GTSNPN; CDR2 reads SVGIG (reference sequence). The length of the CDR3 is 18 residues. Trimming at V came to 3 bases and at J to 4 bases, leaving 12 bases not matched to a gene. DNA of the CDR3: TGTGCCTGGAGGACGGGACTAGCGGGATTTGTGGAATACAATGAGCAGTTCTTC. This codes for CAWRTGLAGFVEYNEQFF.

The chain combines TRBV7-9 with TRBJ2-1, with D maybe TRBD2 (5 bases). The CDR3 runs to 14 residues. Germline loops: CDR1 SEHNR, CDR2 FQNEAQ (reference sequence). V lost 4 bases, J lost 10 bases, and 17 bases lay in between. The CDR3 bases are TGTGCCAGCAGCTCCCCGACTACGTCCAGCGAGCAGTTCTTC. Translated, it gives CASSSPTTSSEQFF.

As DNA, the CDR3 is TGTGCCAGTAGCTCCGGGACAGGGGTCTTAGGGGCCAACGTCCTGACTTTC. It is translated as CASSSGTGVLGANVLTF. The chain employs TRBV19 and TRBJ2-6, with 10 nucleotides matching TRBD1. V shed 6 bases and J 4 bases; nucleotides not matched to a gene: 9. This CDR3 is built from 17 residues. The germline CDR1 and CDR2 sequences are LNHDA and SQIVND (reference sequence).

This chain links TRBV6-1 with TRBJ1-1; a possible D gene is TRBD1 (5 bases). The germline V and J ends were trimmed by 7 bases and 1 base, with 10 bases remaining between them. This CDR3 has 13 amino acids. The germline V gene has CDR1 MNHNS and CDR2 SASEGT. In nucleotides, the CDR3 is TGTGCCAGCATACAGGAAAGGAACACTGAAGCTTTCTTT. This encodes CASIQERNTEAFF.

The rearrangement joins TRBV5-4 to TRBJ2-3; the match to TRBD2 covers 9 bases. Germline CDR1 and CDR2: SGHNT and YYREEE (reference sequence). CDR3 length equals 16 residues. The J segment lost 6 bases and the V segment lost 1 base, leaving 9 bases of the junction unmatched. As DNA, the CDR3 is TGTGCCAGCAGCTTGTGGGTTAGCGGGAGAGGGGATACGCAGTATTTT. This encodes CASSLWVSGRGDTQYF.

This sequence joins TRBV6-5 and TRBJ2-7; 8 bases line up with TRBD1. J was trimmed by 6 bases and V by 7 bases; bases with no gene match: 5. The germline CDR1 and CDR2 sequences are MNHEY and SVGAGI. This CDR3 has 12 residues. In DNA, the CDR3 is TGTGCCAGCACCTCGACAGGGGTCGAGCAGTACTTC. Protein: CASTSTGVEQYF.